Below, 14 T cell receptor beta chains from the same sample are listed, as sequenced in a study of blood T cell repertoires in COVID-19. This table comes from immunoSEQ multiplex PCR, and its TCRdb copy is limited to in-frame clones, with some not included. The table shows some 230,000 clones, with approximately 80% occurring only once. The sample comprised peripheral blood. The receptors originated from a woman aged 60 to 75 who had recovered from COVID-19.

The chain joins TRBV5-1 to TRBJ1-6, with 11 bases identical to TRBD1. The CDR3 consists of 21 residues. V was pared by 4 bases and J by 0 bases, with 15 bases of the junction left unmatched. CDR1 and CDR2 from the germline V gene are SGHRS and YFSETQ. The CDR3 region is CASSQRPSGTGGSSYNSPLHF. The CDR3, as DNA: TGCGCCAGCAGCCAACGACCCTCCGGGACAGGGGGGAGCTCCTATAATTCACCCCTCCACTTT.

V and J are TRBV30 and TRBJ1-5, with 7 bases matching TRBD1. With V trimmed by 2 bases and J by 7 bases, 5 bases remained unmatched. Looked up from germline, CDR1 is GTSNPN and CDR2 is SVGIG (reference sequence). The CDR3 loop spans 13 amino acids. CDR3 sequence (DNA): TGTGCCTGGAGTCACAGGGGACACCAGCCCCAGCATTTT. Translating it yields CAWSHRGHQPQHF.

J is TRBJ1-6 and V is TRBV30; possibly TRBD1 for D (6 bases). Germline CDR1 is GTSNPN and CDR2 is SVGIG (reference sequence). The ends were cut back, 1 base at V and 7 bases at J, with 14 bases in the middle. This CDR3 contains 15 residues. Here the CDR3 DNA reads TGTGCCTGGAGTGGGGTAAGGACAGAAAATTCACCCCTCCACTTT. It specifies CAWSGVRTENSPLHF.

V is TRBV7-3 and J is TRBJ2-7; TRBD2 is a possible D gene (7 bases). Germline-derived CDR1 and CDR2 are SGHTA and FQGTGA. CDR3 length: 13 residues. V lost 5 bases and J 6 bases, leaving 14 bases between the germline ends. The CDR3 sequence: CASSERGGPEQYF. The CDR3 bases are TGTGCCAGCAGCGAAAGGGGGGGCCCCGAGCAGTACTTC.

CDR3 coding DNA: TGTGCCAGTAGTATCATGGACAGGGAAGAGACCCAGTACTTC. Translated, it gives CASSIMDREETQYF. The chain employs TRBV19 and TRBJ2-5, with TRBD1 matching over 8 bases. CDR3 size: 14 residues. The junction had 3 bases not matched to a gene; V was cut back by 3 bases and J by 3 bases. Looked up from germline, CDR1 is LNHDA and CDR2 is SQIVND (reference sequence). Complete variable domain (other parts from reference TRBV19 and TRBJ2-5): DGGITQSPKYLFRKEGQNVTLSCEQNLNHDAMYWYRQDPGQGLRLIYYSQIVNDFQKGDIAEGYSVSREKKESFPLTVTSAQKNPTAFYLCASSIMDREETQYFGPGTRLLVL.

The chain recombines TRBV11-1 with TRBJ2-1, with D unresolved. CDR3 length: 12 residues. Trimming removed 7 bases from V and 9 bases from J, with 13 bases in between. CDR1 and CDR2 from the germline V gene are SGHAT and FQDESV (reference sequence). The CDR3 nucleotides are TGTGCCAGCACCGCGTTCCTTGGTGAGCAGTTCTTC. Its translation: CASTAFLGEQFF. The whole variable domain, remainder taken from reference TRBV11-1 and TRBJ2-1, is EAEVAQSPRYKITEKSQAVAFWCDPISGHATLYWYRQILGQGPELLVQFQDESVVDDSQLPKDRFSAERLKGVDSTLKIQPAELGDSAMYLCASTAFLGEQFFGPGTRLTVL.

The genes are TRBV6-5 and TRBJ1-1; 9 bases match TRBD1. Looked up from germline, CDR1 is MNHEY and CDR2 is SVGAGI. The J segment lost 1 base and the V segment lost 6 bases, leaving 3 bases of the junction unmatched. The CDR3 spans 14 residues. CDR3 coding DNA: TGTGCCAGCAGGGGACAGGGAAAGAACACTGAAGCTTTCTTT. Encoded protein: CASRGQGKNTEAFF.

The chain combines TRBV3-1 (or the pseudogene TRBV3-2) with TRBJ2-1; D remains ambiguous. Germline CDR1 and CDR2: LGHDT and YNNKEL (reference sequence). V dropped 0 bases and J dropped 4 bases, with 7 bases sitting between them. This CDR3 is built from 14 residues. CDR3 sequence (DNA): TGTGCCAGCAGCCAAGATTTAGCTTACAATGAGCAGTTCTTC. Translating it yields CASSQDLAYNEQFF.

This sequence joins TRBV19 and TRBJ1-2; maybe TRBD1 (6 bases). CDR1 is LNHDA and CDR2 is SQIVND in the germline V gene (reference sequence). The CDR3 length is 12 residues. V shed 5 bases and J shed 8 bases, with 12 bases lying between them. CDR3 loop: CASSGQYQGYTF. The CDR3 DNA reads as TGTGCCAGTAGTGGACAGTATCAGGGCTACACCTTC.

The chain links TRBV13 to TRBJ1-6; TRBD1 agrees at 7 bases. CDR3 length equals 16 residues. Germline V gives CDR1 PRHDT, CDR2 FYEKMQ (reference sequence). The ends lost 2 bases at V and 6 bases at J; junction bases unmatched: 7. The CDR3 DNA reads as TGTGCCAGCAGCTTATTCAGACAGGGAACTAATTCACCCCTCCACTTT. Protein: CASSLFRQGTNSPLHF.

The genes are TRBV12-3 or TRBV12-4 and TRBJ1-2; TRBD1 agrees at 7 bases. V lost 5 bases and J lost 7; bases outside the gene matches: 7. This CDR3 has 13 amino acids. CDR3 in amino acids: CASSRQGVSGYTF. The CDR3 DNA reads TGTGCCAGCAGTCGACAGGGCGTGAGTGGCTACACCTTC.

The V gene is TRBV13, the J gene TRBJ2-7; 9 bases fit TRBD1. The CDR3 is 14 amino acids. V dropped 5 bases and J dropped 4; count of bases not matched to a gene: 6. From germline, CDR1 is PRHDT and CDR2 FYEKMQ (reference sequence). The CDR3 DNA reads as TGTGCCAGCAGCCCGCTGACAGGGGGTTACGAGCAGTACTTC. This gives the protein CASSPLTGGYEQYF.

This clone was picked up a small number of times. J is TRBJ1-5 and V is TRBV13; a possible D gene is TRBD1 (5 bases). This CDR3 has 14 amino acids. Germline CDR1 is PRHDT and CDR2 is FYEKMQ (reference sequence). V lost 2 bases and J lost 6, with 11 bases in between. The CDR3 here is CASSLSSGGQPQHF. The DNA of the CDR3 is TGTGCCAGCAGCTTATCGAGCGGGGGTCAGCCCCAGCATTTT.

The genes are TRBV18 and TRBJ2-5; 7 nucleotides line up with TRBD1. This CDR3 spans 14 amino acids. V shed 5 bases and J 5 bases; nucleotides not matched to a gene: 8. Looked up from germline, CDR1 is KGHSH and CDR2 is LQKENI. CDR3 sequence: CASSADRVGETQYF. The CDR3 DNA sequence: TGTGCCAGCTCAGCCGACAGGGTTGGGGAGACCCAGTACTTC.